The table lists the clone carrying this TCR beta chain with a few counts. The antigen remains undetermined. The ends were cut back, 8 bases at V and 2 bases at J, with 10 bases in the middle. CDR1 and CDR2 from the germline V gene are ENHRY and SYGVKD. The CDR3 runs to 13 residues. These data come from a study of blood T cells in healthy people across ages. Study-wide background: Template switching picked up about one barcoded beta molecule for each two T cells. The study, taken as a whole, reports: Among long-lived donors, naive CD4+ cells were more numerous and diversity higher than in aged donors.

A second about 7 to 12 cycle PCR used barcoded and J-beta primers. One entry per CDR3 protein results from TCRdb running MiXCR on the 5' RACE reads. The sample includes more than 550,000 distinct CDR3 sequences, about 20% of them seen just once. This receptor was identified in a man between 65 and 85 years old in good health. The sequenced material came from blood. This chain connects TRBV10-3 to TRBJ2-1, with D perhaps matching TRBD1 or TRBD2 (5 bases each). CDR3 coding DNA: TGTGCCATCTGCTGGGACCCCTACAATGAGCAGTTCTTC. Protein sequence: CAICWDPYNEQFF.